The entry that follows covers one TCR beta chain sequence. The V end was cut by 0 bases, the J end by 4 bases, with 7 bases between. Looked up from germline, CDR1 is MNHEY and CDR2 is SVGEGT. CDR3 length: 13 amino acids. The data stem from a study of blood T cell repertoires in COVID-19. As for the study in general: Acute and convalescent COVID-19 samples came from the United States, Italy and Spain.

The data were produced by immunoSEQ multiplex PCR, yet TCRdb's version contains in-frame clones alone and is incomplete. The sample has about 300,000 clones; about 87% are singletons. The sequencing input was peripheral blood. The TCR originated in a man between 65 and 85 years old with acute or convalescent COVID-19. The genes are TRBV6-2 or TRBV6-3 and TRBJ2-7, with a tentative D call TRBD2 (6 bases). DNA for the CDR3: TGTGCCAGCAGTTACTCGGGGAGGTACGAGCAGTACTTC. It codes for CASSYSGRYEQYF.